Listed here are 8 T cell receptor beta chains from one sample, sequenced in a study of control samples from healthy donors and cancer patients. The protocol was immunoSEQ multiplex PCR, while the TCRdb copy is restricted to in-frame clones and leaves out a portion. The table lists just over 9,000 clones, 90% to 95% of them singletons. The sequenced sample was PBMCs. Receptor source: a man in his fifties or sixties with colorectal cancer.

This chain connects TRBV7-8 to TRBJ1-2; TRBD1 agrees at 7 bases. V lost 4 bases to trimming and J lost 1 base; unmatched junction nucleotides: 21. CDR1 SGHVS and CDR2 FQNEAQ come from the germline V gene. The CDR3 runs to 20 residues. DNA for the CDR3: TGTGCCAGCAGCTCCAACCGGCTTCCGGGACAGTCCCTTCTTAACTATGGCTACACCTTC. Translated: CASSSNRLPGQSLLNYGYTF. The full variable domain, rest sourced from reference TRBV7-8 and TRBJ1-2, is GAGVSQSPRYKVAKRGQDVALRCDPISGHVSLFWYQQALGQGPEFLTYFQNEAQLDKSGLPSDRFFAERPEGSVSTLKIQRTQQEDSAVYLCASSSNRLPGQSLLNYGYTFGSGTRLTVV.

This clone has just a few counts. The chain uses TRBV4-3 and TRBJ2-1; 10 bases map to TRBD2. Germline CDR1 is LGHNA and CDR2 is YSLEER. V dropped 0 bases and J dropped 5; count of bases not matched to a gene: 1. The CDR3 length is 15 residues. CDR3: CASSQETSGDNEQFF. The CDR3 DNA is TGCGCCAGCAGCCAAGAAACTAGCGGGGACAATGAGCAGTTCTTC.

This clone was detected only a few times. The gene calls are TRBV28 and TRBJ1-2; D may be TRBD1 (5 bases). The germline V and J ends were trimmed by 3 bases and 7 bases, with 18 bases remaining between them. The CDR3 covers 15 residues. The germline gives CDR1 MDHEN, CDR2 SYDVKM. CDR3 sequence reads: CASSFTSGVLGGYTF. DNA of the CDR3: TGTGCCAGCAGTTTCACTTCGGGGGTACTTGGTGGCTACACCTTC.

This clone was picked up a small number of times. The chain is built from TRBV3-1 (or the pseudogene TRBV3-2) and TRBJ2-5; 9 bases map to TRBD2. V dropped 5 bases and J dropped 2; count of bases not matched to a gene: 9. The CDR3 is 16 amino acids. Germline-derived CDR1 and CDR2 are LGHDT and YNNKEL (reference sequence). The CDR3 spells CASSSGLAGRQETQYF. The DNA of the CDR3 is TGTGCCAGCAGCTCGGGGCTAGCGGGGAGGCAAGAGACCCAGTACTTC.

This sequence joins TRBV4-1 and TRBJ2-1, with 8 bases that match TRBD2. Germline V lookup: CDR1 MGHRA, CDR2 YSYEKL. This CDR3 is 16 amino acids long. V shed 4 bases, J shed 0 bases, and the junction held 5 bases outside the gene matches. The CDR3 DNA follows: TGCGCCAGCAGCCGGGGTGGGACTAGCTCCTACAATGAGCAGTTCTTC. Its translation is CASSRGGTSSYNEQFF.

The chain has TRBV3-1 (or the pseudogene TRBV3-2) and TRBJ1-1; TRBD1 aligns across 7 bases. The junction had 9 bases not matched to a gene; V was cut back by 5 bases and J by 9 bases. The V gene's germline CDR1 is LGHDT and CDR2 YNNKEL (reference sequence). This CDR3 has 13 residues. CDR3 amino acids: CASSSTGSGKAFF. Written as DNA, the CDR3 is TGTGCCAGCAGCTCGACAGGGTCGGGGAAAGCTTTCTTT.

The chain carries TRBV28 and TRBJ2-3, with 8 bases lining up with TRBD1. Germline V gives CDR1 MDHEN, CDR2 SYDVKM. The CDR3 sequence is 16 residues long. The V and J ends lost 6 bases and 3 bases, in that order; junction bases with no gene match: 11. The CDR3, as DNA: TGTGCCAGCAGCAACGAACCAGGGGGCTTGACAGATACGCAGTATTTT. This encodes CASSNEPGGLTDTQYF.

The chain is built from TRBV5-1 and TRBJ1-1; possible D gene TRBD1, 6 bases. CDR3 length equals 14 residues. CDR1 is SGHRS, CDR2 YFSETQ, per germline. The V end was cut by 1 base, the J end by 7 bases, with 14 bases between. CDR3 nucleotide sequence: TGCGCCAGCAGCTTGACAGGGATTTCGAATGAAGCTTTCTTT. Amino acid sequence: CASSLTGISNEAFF.